This T cell receptor (beta chain) was captured in a study of blood T cell repertoires in COVID-19. On the study more broadly: PBMCs, B-cell-depleted T cells, or T cells were the source of the cDNA or gDNA that made up the material.

Seattle patient enrollment occurred during active infection, with longitudinal follow-up thereafter. This CDR3 spans 13 amino acids. Trimming left V 6 bases short and J 2 bases short, with 10 bases between. Original handling: It was from reference gene primer amplification that nucleated cell counts were estimated. Clones were sequenced by immunoSEQ multiplex PCR, and TCRdb holds only the in-frame ones, with some missing. Clonal size and the V and J genes are those of that table, whereas D and trimming came from the DNA. Seen here are about 56,000 clones, roughly 87% observed once, and the top ten hold around 40%.

The rearrangement joins TRBV12-3 or TRBV12-4 to TRBJ1-1; weak D call: TRBD1 (5 bases). The sequence came from a woman in her sixties with COVID-19, enrolled during active disease. Sequencing used peripheral blood. This CDR3 is CASSRQTNTEAFF. The CDR3 DNA is TGTGCCAGCAGCCGACAGACCAACACTGAAGCTTTCTTT.